The rows below give T cell receptor beta chains drawn from one sample of a study of cytomegalovirus exposure and HLA in healthy donors. The repertoire was sequenced with immunoSEQ multiplex PCR; TCRdb's copy has only in-frame clones and lacks some. This listing includes about 78,000 clones. The sample consisted of PBMCs. The receptors derive from a female donor in good health and CMV-seropositive. Both conserved end residues are part of each CDR3. D genes are given only for firm matches.

j_call: TRBJ1-4
v_call: TRBV2
d_call: .
cdr3_aa: CASSPRVGSEKLFF
cdr3_nt: TGTGCCAGCAGCCCCAGGGTTGGTAGTGAAAAACTGTTTTTT

j_call: TRBJ1-1
v_call: TRBV7-8
d_call: .
cdr3_aa: CASSLETDTEAFF
cdr3_nt: TGTGCCAGCAGCTTAGAAACAGACACTGAAGCTTTCTTT

j_call: TRBJ1-4
v_call: TRBV4-1
d_call: TRBD1
cdr3_aa: CASSQEPGQGSGRSEKLFF
cdr3_nt: TGCGCCAGCAGCCAAGAGCCGGGACAGGGGTCGGGTAGAAGTGAAAAACTGTTTTTT

j_call: TRBJ1-6
v_call: TRBV28
d_call: TRBD1
cdr3_aa: CASSLGRGPSPLHF
cdr3_nt: TGTGCCAGCAGTTTGGGCAGGGGGCCGTCACCCCTCCACTTT

j_call: TRBJ2-7
v_call: TRBV12-5
d_call: .
cdr3_aa: CASGLSGTGDEQYF
cdr3_nt: TGTGCTAGTGGTTTGTCGGGGACGGGGGACGAGCAGTACTTC

j_call: TRBJ2-7
v_call: TRBV7-9
d_call: .
cdr3_aa: CASSPPGAYEQYF
cdr3_nt: TGTGCCAGCAGCCCTCCGGGAGCATACGAGCAGTACTTC

j_call: TRBJ2-2
v_call: TRBV6-5
d_call: TRBD2
cdr3_aa: CASSSPTGLVSGELFF
cdr3_nt: TGTGCCAGCAGTTCCCCAACGGGACTAGTCTCTGGGGAGCTGTTTTTT

j_call: TRBJ1-1
v_call: TRBV27
d_call: TRBD1
cdr3_aa: CASGHDRGTEAFF
cdr3_nt: TGTGCCAGCGGACATGACAGGGGCACTGAAGCTTTCTTT

j_call: TRBJ2-7
v_call: TRBV5-8
d_call: .
cdr3_aa: CASSILTGVVYEQYF
cdr3_nt: TGTGCCAGCAGCATACTGACGGGGGTTGTCTACGAGCAGTACTTC

j_call: TRBJ2-5
v_call: TRBV5-1
d_call: TRBD2
cdr3_aa: CASSYLAGGYQETQYF
cdr3_nt: TGCGCCAGCAGCTATCTAGCGGGAGGGTACCAAGAGACCCAGTACTTC

j_call: TRBJ2-1
v_call: TRBV6-5
d_call: .
cdr3_aa: CASRQGNNNEQFF
cdr3_nt: TGTGCCAGCAGACAGGGAAACAACAATGAGCAGTTCTTC

j_call: TRBJ1-2
v_call: TRBV6-4
d_call: .
cdr3_aa: CASSDSGRGWLDYGYTF
cdr3_nt: TGTGCCAGCAGTGACTCGGGCAGGGGTTGGTTAGACTATGGCTACACCTTC

j_call: TRBJ1-5
v_call: TRBV19
d_call: TRBD1
cdr3_aa: CASSTPRQGPNQPQHF
cdr3_nt: TGTGCCAGTAGTACCCCCCGACAGGGGCCGAATCAGCCCCAGCATTTT

j_call: TRBJ1-6
v_call: TRBV11-2
d_call: TRBD1
cdr3_aa: CASSFQGDNSPLHF
cdr3_nt: TGTGCCAGCAGCTTTCAGGGGGATAATTCACCCCTCCACTTT

j_call: TRBJ2-3
v_call: TRBV18
d_call: TRBD2
cdr3_aa: CASSPPGGGHTDTQYF
cdr3_nt: TGTGCCAGCTCACCACCTGGCGGGGGGCACACAGATACGCAGTATTTT

j_call: TRBJ2-2
v_call: TRBV28
d_call: TRBD2
cdr3_aa: CASSPTRLAGMGGELFF
cdr3_nt: TGTGCCAGCAGCCCGACCCGGCTAGCGGGAATGGGCGGGGAGCTGTTTTTT

j_call: TRBJ2-1
v_call: TRBV18
d_call: .
cdr3_aa: CASSTRQVNEQFF
cdr3_nt: TGTGCCAGCTCAACCAGACAGGTAAATGAGCAGTTCTTC

j_call: TRBJ1-5
v_call: TRBV10-1
d_call: .
cdr3_aa: CASSGGQNQPQHF
cdr3_nt: TGCGCCAGCAGTGGAGGGCAAAATCAGCCCCAGCATTTT

j_call: TRBJ2-1
v_call: TRBV6-6
d_call: TRBD2
cdr3_aa: CASSPTSGGAYNEQFF
cdr3_nt: TGTGCCAGCAGCCCAACTAGCGGGGGGGCCTACAATGAGCAGTTCTTC

j_call: TRBJ1-1
v_call: TRBV19
d_call: TRBD1
cdr3_aa: CASTLGQGNTEAFF
cdr3_nt: TGTGCCAGTACCTTGGGACAGGGGAACACTGAAGCTTTCTTT

j_call: TRBJ2-3
v_call: TRBV7-9
d_call: .
cdr3_aa: CASSFRGVQDTQYF
cdr3_nt: TGTGCCAGCAGCTTCAGGGGAGTACAAGATACGCAGTATTTT

j_call: TRBJ2-7
v_call: TRBV11-2
d_call: TRBD2
cdr3_aa: CASSLDSGSSYEQYF
cdr3_nt: TGTGCCAGCAGCTTAGATAGCGGGAGCTCCTACGAGCAGTACTTC

j_call: TRBJ2-7
v_call: TRBV5-6
d_call: .
cdr3_aa: CASSIRVYEQYF
cdr3_nt: TGTGCCAGCAGCATCCGGGTCTACGAGCAGTACTTC

j_call: TRBJ1-1
v_call: TRBV29-1
d_call: .
cdr3_aa: CSADWGGLWAFF
cdr3_nt: TGCAGCGCCGATTGGGGGGGACTCTGGGCTTTCTTT

j_call: TRBJ1-4
v_call: TRBV5-1
d_call: .
cdr3_aa: CASSSGAQGEKLFF
cdr3_nt: TGCGCCAGCAGCTCGGGCGCCCAGGGGGAAAAACTGTTTTTT

j_call: TRBJ2-3
v_call: TRBV5-6
d_call: TRBD2
cdr3_aa: CASSLAGRGGEGTDTQYF
cdr3_nt: TGTGCCAGCAGTTTGGCCGGACGGGGGGGAGAGGGCACAGATACGCAGTATTTT

j_call: TRBJ2-7
v_call: TRBV25-1
d_call: TRBD1
cdr3_aa: CASSEGGTGMSYEQYF
cdr3_nt: TGTGCCAGCAGTGAAGGAGGGACAGGGATGTCCTACGAGCAGTACTTC

j_call: TRBJ2-1
v_call: TRBV7-8
d_call: TRBD2
cdr3_aa: CASSPLSDLAGSEQFF
cdr3_nt: TGTGCCAGCAGCCCGCTTTCCGATCTAGCGGGGTCTGAGCAGTTCTTC

j_call: TRBJ1-1
v_call: TRBV29-1
d_call: .
cdr3_aa: CSAKNNEAFF
cdr3_nt: TGCAGCGCCAAGAACAATGAAGCTTTCTTT

j_call: TRBJ2-1
v_call: TRBV4-2
d_call: .
cdr3_aa: CASSQDPDEQFF
cdr3_nt: TGTGCCAGCAGCCAAGATCCGGATGAGCAGTTCTTC

j_call: TRBJ2-7
v_call: TRBV11-2
d_call: .
cdr3_aa: CASSPQAGEQYF
cdr3_nt: TGTGCCAGCAGCCCTCAGGCAGGCGAGCAGTACTTC

j_call: TRBJ2-1
v_call: TRBV29-1
d_call: .
cdr3_aa: CSVEERSGVSDNEQFF
cdr3_nt: TGCAGCGTTGAAGAACGGTCCGGGGTCTCCGACAATGAGCAGTTCTTC

j_call: TRBJ2-2
v_call: TRBV6-1
d_call: TRBD1
cdr3_aa: CASSDRGLNGELFF
cdr3_nt: TGTGCCAGCAGTGACAGGGGGCTGAACGGGGAGCTGTTTTTT

j_call: TRBJ2-7
v_call: TRBV4-2
d_call: .
cdr3_aa: CASSQDLGLAYEQYF
cdr3_nt: TGTGCCAGCAGCCAAGATCTGGGACTGGCCTACGAGCAGTACTTC

j_call: TRBJ2-3
v_call: TRBV7-2
d_call: .
cdr3_aa: CASSYTGLVTDTQYF
cdr3_nt: TGTGCCAGCAGCTATACAGGCCTAGTCACAGATACGCAGTATTTT

j_call: TRBJ1-1
v_call: TRBV6-6
d_call: TRBD1
cdr3_aa: CASSYLTGLNTEAFF
cdr3_nt: TGTGCCAGCAGTTACCTGACAGGGCTGAACACTGAAGCTTTCTTT

j_call: TRBJ2-4
v_call: TRBV25-1
d_call: TRBD2
cdr3_aa: CASSEWGGGDIQYF
cdr3_nt: TGTGCCAGCAGTGAATGGGGCGGGGGAGACATTCAGTACTTC

j_call: TRBJ2-7
v_call: TRBV4-3
d_call: TRBD2
cdr3_aa: CASSPVAGGPVEQYF
cdr3_nt: TGCGCCAGCAGCCCGGTAGCGGGGGGGCCCGTCGAGCAGTACTTC

j_call: TRBJ2-7
v_call: TRBV7-2
d_call: .
cdr3_aa: CASSSNRYEQYF
cdr3_nt: TGTGCCAGCAGCTCTAATCGCTACGAGCAGTACTTC

j_call: TRBJ2-1
v_call: TRBV5-1
d_call: .
cdr3_aa: CASSNKTGTYNEQFF
cdr3_nt: TGCGCCAGCAGCAATAAAACAGGGACCTACAATGAGCAGTTCTTC

j_call: TRBJ2-7
v_call: TRBV7-2
d_call: .
cdr3_aa: CASSLVQGSYEQYF
cdr3_nt: TGTGCCAGCAGCTTAGTACAGGGTTCCTACGAGCAGTACTTC

j_call: TRBJ2-1
v_call: TRBV7-2
d_call: .
cdr3_aa: CASSQTGVEQFF
cdr3_nt: TGTGCCAGCAGCCAGACCGGAGTCGAGCAGTTCTTC

j_call: TRBJ2-7
v_call: TRBV7-2
d_call: TRBD1
cdr3_aa: CASSLGTGGREQYF
cdr3_nt: TGTGCCAGCAGCTTAGGGACAGGGGGCCGGGAGCAGTACTTC

j_call: TRBJ2-2
v_call: TRBV25-1
d_call: .
cdr3_aa: CASSRGLGVVAGELFF
cdr3_nt: TGTGCCAGCAGTCGAGGACTCGGCGTGGTGGCCGGGGAGCTGTTTTTT